These 4 T cell receptor beta chains came from one sample sequenced in a study of blood T cell repertoires in COVID-19. The data were produced by immunoSEQ multiplex PCR, yet TCRdb's version contains in-frame clones alone and is incomplete. The sample includes some 150,000 clones, about four fifths seen only once; the top ten take approximately 4%. Sequencing was carried out using PBMCs or T cells enriched from blood (not recorded which). The receptor source for this set is a woman aged 45-65 years in a cohort exposed to, infected with or recovered from COVID-19 (not recorded which).

The gene calls are TRBV30 and TRBJ1-1; D perhaps matches TRBD1 (6 bases). Trimming stripped 1 base from V and 7 bases from J, with 10 bases between. Germline V gene lookup returns CDR1 GTSNPN and CDR2 SVGIG (reference sequence). The CDR3 covers 12 residues. The CDR3 region is CAWSADSSEAFF. The CDR3 DNA reads as TGTGCCTGGAGTGCGGACAGTAGTGAAGCTTTCTTT.

The sample holds a few counts of this clone. The rearrangement uses TRBV7-6 and TRBJ2-7; TRBD1 agrees at 7 bases. Losses at the gene ends were 3 bases for V and 4 bases for J; bases not matched to a gene: 9. Germline CDR1 and CDR2: SGHVS and FNYEAQ. The CDR3 totals 15 residues. The CDR3 DNA follows: TGTGCCAGCAGCTTGGAAGCCGGGACAGTTTACGAGCAGTACTTC. Its translation: CASSLEAGTVYEQYF. The full variable domain, in which reference TRBV7-6 and TRBJ2-7 provide the parts outside the CDR3, is GAGVSQSPRYKVTKRGQDVALRCDPISGHVSLYWYRQALGQGPEFLTYFNYEAQQDKSGLPNDRFSAERPEGSISTLTIQRTEQRDSAMYRCASSLEAGTVYEQYFGPGTRLTVT.

The chain combines TRBV28 with TRBJ1-6; tentative D call: TRBD1 (6 bases). V was trimmed by 3 bases and J by 7 bases, leaving 10 bases between them. This CDR3 spans 14 amino acids. Germline V CDR1 and CDR2: MDHEN, SYDVKM. The CDR3 DNA follows: TGTGCCAGCAGTTTTGGACAGTCCAATTCACCCCTCCACTTT. This encodes CASSFGQSNSPLHF.

The chain combines TRBV5-6 with TRBJ2-7, with D possibly matching TRBD2 (7 bases). Germline lookup yields CDR1 SGHDT and CDR2 YYEEEE. Trimming removed 3 bases at V and 6 bases at J, with 19 bases between. There are 15 residues in the CDR3. The CDR3 protein is CASSYLGGRLGEQYF. The DNA of the CDR3 is TGTGCCAGCAGCTACCTGGGGGGGCGCTTGGGCGAGCAGTACTTC.